This TCR beta chain originates from a study of PD-L1 blockade in urothelial cancer. In its sample, this clone was seen once. Time point reported: pretreatment peripheral blood. Repertoires were generated with immunoSEQ multiplex PCR, while TCRdb's copy carries only in-frame clones and drops some. The sample lists more than 40,000 clones; more than 75% were seen once. The CDR3 consists of 15 residues. Germline CDR1 reads SGHAT; CDR2 reads FQDESV (reference sequence). Trimming took 0 bases from V and 0 from J, leaving 6 bases between them. The sequenced sample was PBMCs, obtained around atezolizumab (anti-PD-L1) treatment. The receptor's source is a man aged 45-65 years with urothelial cancer. The V and J genes are TRBV11-1 and TRBJ2-1; no clear D gene. CDR3 nucleotide sequence: TGTGCCAGCAGCTTAGCTCTTTCCTCCTACAATGAGCAGTTCTTC. Translation gives CASSLALSSYNEQFF.